The 22 T cell receptor beta chains below come from one sample, sequenced in a study of Tregs in tolerant kidney transplant recipients. Measured with immunoSEQ multiplex PCR; TCRdb has only the in-frame clones, and not every one. In the table there are 110,000 or so clones, roughly nine tenths of which are singletons. The sequencing sample was made of CD4+ T cells from blood. Receptors were obtained from a human donor in good health.

This clone was found once. The chain carries TRBV9 and TRBJ1-2; TRBD1 is a possible D gene (5 bases). Germline lookup yields CDR1 SGDLS and CDR2 YYNGEE. This CDR3 is built from 13 residues. V lost 6 bases and J lost 4, with 13 bases in between. CDR3 sequence reads: CASKSGTAYGYTF. DNA of the CDR3: TGTGCCAGCAAATCCGGGACCGCCTATGGCTACACCTTC. The variable domain in full, with the rest retrieved from reference TRBV9 and TRBJ1-2, is DSGVTQTPKHLITATGQRVTLRCSPRSGDLSVYWYQQSLDQGLQFLIQYYNGEERAKGNILERFSAQQFPDLHSELNLSSLELGDSALYFCASKSGTAYGYTFGSGTRLTVV.

This clone was counted a single time. This rearrangement joins TRBV10-3 to TRBJ2-7; the D gene is possibly TRBD1 (5 bases). The V gene's germline CDR1 is ENHRY and CDR2 SYGVKD. V was shortened by 6 bases and J by 5 bases, with 17 bases between the two germline ends. There are 14 residues in the CDR3. The CDR3 region has the DNA TGTGCCATCAGCAGCACTACAGGACCCAACGAGCAGTACTTC. It codes for CAISSTTGPNEQYF.

The V and J genes are TRBV2 and TRBJ1-5, with 7 positions matching TRBD1. The CDR3 has 17 residues. The V gene's germline CDR1 is SNHLY and CDR2 FYNNEI. V was clipped by 5 bases and J by 3 bases; unmatched bases: 13. CDR3 residues: CASSLGQIDWDNQPQHF. CDR3 DNA sequence: TGTGCCAGCAGTCTGGGACAGATTGATTGGGACAATCAGCCCCAGCATTTT.

This clone appeared a single time. The rearrangement joins TRBV2 to TRBJ1-2; D is possibly TRBD1 (6 bases). The CDR3 consists of 16 residues. Germline CDR1 SNHLY, CDR2 FYNNEI. V shed 3 bases and J shed 7 bases, with 21 bases lying between them. The CDR3 nucleotides are TGTGCCAGCAGTGACCAGGGGTTCGCGGGGAGGAGTGGCTACACCTTC. It specifies CASSDQGFAGRSGYTF.

The rearrangement joins TRBV15 to TRBJ2-1; 14 bases line up with TRBD2. J lost 0 bases, V lost 5 bases, and 12 bases had no gene match. The CDR3 is made up of 20 amino acids. CDR1 is LNHNV and CDR2 is YYDKDF in the germline V gene (reference sequence). Here the CDR3 DNA reads TGTGCCACCAGCGCCGGGACTAGCGGGAGAGTAAGCAGCTCCTACAATGAGCAGTTCTTC. Translation gives CATSAGTSGRVSSSYNEQFF.

The rearrangement links TRBV30 to TRBJ1-1; D is ambiguous. Trimming stripped 0 bases from V and 1 base from J, with 12 bases between. This CDR3 comprises 15 residues. CDR1 GTSNPN and CDR2 SVGIG come from the germline V gene (reference sequence). This CDR3 is CAWSVLGSQNTEAFF. DNA of the CDR3: TGTGCCTGGAGTGTACTAGGCAGTCAGAACACTGAAGCTTTCTTT.

The gene calls are TRBV7-9 and TRBJ2-4, with TRBD1 matching 8 bases. Germline values: CDR1 SEHNR, CDR2 FQNEAQ (reference sequence). V dropped 10 bases and J dropped 5; count of bases not matched to a gene: 16. This CDR3 region has 16 residues. The CDR3 DNA sequence: TGTGCCATGGCGACCTTACCTGACAGGGGCCAAAACATTCAGTACTTC. It is translated as CAMATLPDRGQNIQYF.

This chain links TRBV4-1 with TRBJ2-2, with 11 bases matching TRBD2. The J segment lost 4 bases and the V segment lost 4 bases, leaving 8 bases of the junction unmatched. There are 17 residues in the CDR3. CDR1 is MGHRA, CDR2 YSYEKL, per germline. CDR3 sequence (DNA): TGCGCCAGCAGCCCGGGGCTAGCGGGAGGCGGCACCGGGGAGCTGTTTTTT. Translated: CASSPGLAGGGTGELFF.

The V call is TRBV2, the J call TRBJ1-5; D is possibly TRBD1 (6 bases). Germline V CDR1 and CDR2: SNHLY, FYNNEI. This CDR3 comprises 16 residues. V gave up 7 bases and J gave up 7 bases, with 23 bases separating them. CDR3 bases: TGTGCCAGCACCGAGGGGATTCGGTTTCAGGGGCAGCCCCAGCATTTT. Translated: CASTEGIRFQGQPQHF.

The rearrangement uses TRBV21-1 and TRBJ2-2; the D segment call TRBD1 is taken from the table without a DNA check. TRBV21-1 is labeled a pseudogene. This CDR3 has 16 amino acids. CDR3 amino acids: CASSSQTGGITGELFF. For the CDR3, the DNA is TGTGCCAGCAGCTCTCAGACAGGAGGAATCACCGGGGAGCTGTTTTTT.

This rearrangement joins TRBV6-6 to TRBJ2-1, with 10 bases matching TRBD2. Germline V gene sequence: CDR1 MNHNY, CDR2 SVGAGI (reference sequence). The CDR3 runs to 13 residues. V shed 11 bases and J 4 bases; nucleotides not matched to a gene: 5. This chain's CDR3 is CAVGLASYNEQFF. In nucleotides, the CDR3 is TGTGCCGTGGGACTAGCGTCATACAATGAGCAGTTCTTC.

The rearrangement links TRBV2 to TRBJ1-5; 9 bases are shared with TRBD1. Germline lookup yields CDR1 SNHLY and CDR2 FYNNEI. J lost 3 bases, V lost 9 bases, and 6 bases had no gene match. This CDR3 region has 14 residues. The chain's CDR3 is CASNRGPSNQPQHF. The CDR3 DNA sequence: TGTGCCAGTAACAGGGGGCCCTCCAATCAGCCCCAGCATTTT.

The rearrangement links TRBV5-4 to TRBJ2-7, with unresolved D. V shed 6 bases and J shed 0 bases, with 13 bases lying between them. Per germline, CDR1 SGHNT and CDR2 YYREEE (reference sequence). CDR3 length: 14 amino acids. CDR3 amino acids: CASKMALSSYEQYF. The CDR3 region has the DNA TGTGCCAGCAAGATGGCGTTAAGCTCCTACGAGCAGTACTTC. Drawing the rest from reference TRBV5-4 and TRBJ2-7, the complete variable domain is ETGVTQSPTHLIKTRGQQVTLRCSSQSGHNTVSWYQQALGQGPQFIFQYYREEENGRGNFPPRFSGLQFPNYSSELNVNALELDDSALYLCASKMALSSYEQYFGPGTRLTVT.

V is TRBV6-5 and J is TRBJ1-2, with a weak D call TRBD1 (6 bases). This CDR3 spans 15 amino acids. Trimming pared 2 bases from V and 0 bases from J, leaving 10 bases between. Germline lookup yields CDR1 MNHEY and CDR2 SVGAGI. The CDR3 protein is CASSYTGLSNYGYTF. The CDR3 DNA reads as TGTGCCAGCAGTTACACAGGGTTGTCTAACTATGGCTACACCTTC.

The rearrangement uses TRBV19 and TRBJ2-7; D remains unclear. There are 12 residues in the CDR3. The germline V and J ends were trimmed by 2 bases and 4 bases, with 6 bases remaining between them. The V gene's germline CDR1 is LNHDA and CDR2 SQIVND (reference sequence). The CDR3 nucleotides are TGTGCCAGTAGTATATGGGGATACGAGCAGTACTTC. Translating gives CASSIWGYEQYF.

The chain couples TRBV6-1 to TRBJ2-3, with D possibly being TRBD2 (6 bases). V lost 0 bases and J 12 bases, leaving 13 bases between the germline ends. There are 13 residues in the CDR3. Looked up from germline, CDR1 is MNHNS and CDR2 is SASEGT. Here the CDR3 DNA reads TGTGCCAGCAGTGAAGCGAGGGACTTAACACAGTATTTT. Translation gives CASSEARDLTQYF.

The chain recombines TRBV19 with TRBJ2-6; a possible D gene is TRBD1 (6 bases). CDR1 LNHDA and CDR2 SQIVND come from the germline V gene (reference sequence). This CDR3 has 18 amino acids. Trimming pared 0 bases from V and 2 bases from J, leaving 14 bases between. This CDR3 is CASSIDTAGAPGANVLTF. The CDR3 DNA reads as TGTGCCAGTAGTATAGATACGGCAGGGGCTCCTGGGGCCAACGTCCTGACTTTC.

The chain joins TRBV29-1 to TRBJ2-7, with TRBD2 as a possible D gene (6 bases). V lost 4 bases and J 1 base, leaving 8 bases between the germline ends. CDR1 SQVTM and CDR2 ANQGSEA come from the germline V gene. This CDR3 contains 12 residues. As DNA, the CDR3 is TGCAGCGTTGTAGCGGTTTCCTACGAGCAGTACTTC. Amino acids: CSVVAVSYEQYF.

The chain couples TRBV11-2 to TRBJ1-2; TRBD1 aligns across 7 bases. Germline V CDR1 and CDR2: SGHAT, FQNNGV. The junction had 6 bases not matched to a gene; V was cut back by 5 bases and J by 6 bases. This CDR3 region has 13 residues. CDR3 DNA sequence: TGTGCCAGCAGCACAGGGGCAGGGGATGGCTACACCTTC. It encodes CASSTGAGDGYTF.

The chain is built from TRBV7-2 and TRBJ1-6; D not certain. The germline V gene has CDR1 SGHTA and CDR2 FQGNSA. The ends were cut back, 5 bases at V and 0 bases at J, with 5 bases in the middle. The CDR3 runs 14 residues. DNA for the CDR3: TGTGCCAGCAGCCGGGACTCCTATAATTCACCCCTCCACTTT. Its protein product is CASSRDSYNSPLHF.

The chain uses TRBV5-4 and TRBJ2-5, with D hard to call. The CDR3 runs 14 residues. V lost 2 bases and J 3 bases, leaving 11 bases between the germline ends. The germline CDR1 and CDR2 sequences are SGHNT and YYREEE (reference sequence). The CDR3 protein is CASSFRSRKETQYF. The CDR3 coding sequence is TGTGCCAGCAGCTTTCGCTCACGAAAAGAGACCCAGTACTTC.

Only a few counts were recorded for this clone. This CDR3 reads CASRGQGDSNQPQHF. CDR3 bases: TGTGCCAGCAGAGGACAGGGGGATAGCAATCAGCCCCAGCATTTT. J is TRBJ1-5 and V is TRBV2; 10 nucleotides agree with TRBD1. The CDR3 contains 15 residues. Germline loops: CDR1 SNHLY, CDR2 FYNNEI. V dropped 6 bases and J dropped 0; count of bases not matched to a gene: 2.